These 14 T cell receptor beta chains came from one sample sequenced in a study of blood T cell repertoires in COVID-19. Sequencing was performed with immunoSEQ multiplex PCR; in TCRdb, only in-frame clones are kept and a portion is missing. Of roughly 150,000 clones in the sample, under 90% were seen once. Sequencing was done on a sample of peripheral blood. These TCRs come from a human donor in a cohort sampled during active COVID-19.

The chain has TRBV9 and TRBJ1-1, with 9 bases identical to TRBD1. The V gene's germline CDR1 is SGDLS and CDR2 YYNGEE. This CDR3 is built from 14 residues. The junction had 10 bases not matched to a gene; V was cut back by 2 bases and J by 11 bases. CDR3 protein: CASSVLGQGGEAFF. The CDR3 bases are TGTGCCAGCAGCGTTTTGGGACAGGGCGGGGAGGCTTTCTTT. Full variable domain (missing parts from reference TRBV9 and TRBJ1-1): DSGVTQTPKHLITATGQRVTLRCSPRSGDLSVYWYQQSLDQGLQFLIQYYNGEERAKGNILERFSAQQFPDLHSELNLSSLELGDSALYFCASSVLGQGGEAFFGQGTRLTVV.

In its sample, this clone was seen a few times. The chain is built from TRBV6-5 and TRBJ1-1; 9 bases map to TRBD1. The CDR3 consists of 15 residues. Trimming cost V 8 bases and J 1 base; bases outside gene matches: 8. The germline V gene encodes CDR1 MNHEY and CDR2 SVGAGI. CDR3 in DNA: TGTGCCAGCCCGGGACAGGGCTTACCGAACACTGAAGCTTTCTTT. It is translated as CASPGQGLPNTEAFF.

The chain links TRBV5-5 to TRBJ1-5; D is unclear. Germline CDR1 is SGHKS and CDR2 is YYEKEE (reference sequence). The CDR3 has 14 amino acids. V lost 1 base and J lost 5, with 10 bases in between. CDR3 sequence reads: CASSLMAGDQPQHF. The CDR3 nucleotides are TGTGCCAGCAGCTTGATGGCAGGCGATCAGCCCCAGCATTTT. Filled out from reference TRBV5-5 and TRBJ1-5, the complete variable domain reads DAGVTQSPTHLIKTRGQQVTLRCSPISGHKSVSWYQQVLGQGPQFIFQYYEKEERGRGNFPDRFSARQFPNYSSELNVNALLLGDSALYLCASSLMAGDQPQHFGDGTRLSIL.

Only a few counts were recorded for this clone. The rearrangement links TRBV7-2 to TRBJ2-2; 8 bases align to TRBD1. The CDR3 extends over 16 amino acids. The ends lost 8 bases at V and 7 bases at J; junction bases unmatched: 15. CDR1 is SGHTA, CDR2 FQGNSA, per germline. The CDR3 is CASLPKAGGEDGELFF. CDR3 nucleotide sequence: TGTGCCAGCCTCCCGAAGGCAGGGGGCGAGGACGGGGAGCTGTTTTTT. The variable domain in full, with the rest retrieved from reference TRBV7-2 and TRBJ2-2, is GAGVSQSPSNKVTEKGKDVELRCDPISGHTALYWYRQSLGQGLEFLIYFQGNSAPDKSGLPSDRFSAERTGGSVSTLTIQRTQQEDSAVYLCASLPKAGGEDGELFFGEGSRLTVL.

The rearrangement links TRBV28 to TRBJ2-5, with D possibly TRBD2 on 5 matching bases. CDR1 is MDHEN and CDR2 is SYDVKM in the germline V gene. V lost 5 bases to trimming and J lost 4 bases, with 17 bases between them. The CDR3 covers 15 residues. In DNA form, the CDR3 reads TGTGCCAGCAGTGGTCTAGCCACCTTCCCAGAGACCCAGTACTTC. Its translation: CASSGLATFPETQYF.

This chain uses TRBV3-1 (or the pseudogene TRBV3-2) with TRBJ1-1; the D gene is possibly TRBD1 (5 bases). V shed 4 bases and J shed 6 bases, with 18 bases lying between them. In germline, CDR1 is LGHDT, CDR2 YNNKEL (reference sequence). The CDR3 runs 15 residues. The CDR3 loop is CASSPRTPDVAEAFF. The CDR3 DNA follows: TGTGCCAGCAGCCCCCGGACACCCGATGTGGCTGAAGCTTTCTTT.

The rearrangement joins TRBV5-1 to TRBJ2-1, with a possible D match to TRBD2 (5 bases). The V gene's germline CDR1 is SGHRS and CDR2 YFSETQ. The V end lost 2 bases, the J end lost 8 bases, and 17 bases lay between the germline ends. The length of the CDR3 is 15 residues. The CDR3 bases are TGCGCCAGCAGCTTTCAAGGCGCGGCGGGCGATGAGCAGTTCTTC. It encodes CASSFQGAAGDEQFF. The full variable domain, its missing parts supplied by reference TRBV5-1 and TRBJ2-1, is KAGVTQTPRYLIKTRGQQVTLSCSPISGHRSVSWYQQTPGQGLQFLFEYFSETQRNKGNFPGRFSGRQFSNSRSEMNVSTLELGDSALYLCASSFQGAAGDEQFFGPGTRLTVL.

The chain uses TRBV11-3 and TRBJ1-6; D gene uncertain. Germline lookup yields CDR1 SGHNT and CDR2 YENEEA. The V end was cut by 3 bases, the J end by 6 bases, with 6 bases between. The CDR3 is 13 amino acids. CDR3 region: CASSLNSNSPLHF. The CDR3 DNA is TGTGCCAGCAGCTTGAACAGTAATTCACCCCTCCACTTT.

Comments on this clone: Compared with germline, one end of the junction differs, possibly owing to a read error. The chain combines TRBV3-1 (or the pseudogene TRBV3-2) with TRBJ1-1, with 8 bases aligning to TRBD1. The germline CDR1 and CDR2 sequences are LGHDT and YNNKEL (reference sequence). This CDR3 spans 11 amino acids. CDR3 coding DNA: TGTGCCAGCAGCCAGGAGGACAGGGAAATCTTT. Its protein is CASSQEDREIF.

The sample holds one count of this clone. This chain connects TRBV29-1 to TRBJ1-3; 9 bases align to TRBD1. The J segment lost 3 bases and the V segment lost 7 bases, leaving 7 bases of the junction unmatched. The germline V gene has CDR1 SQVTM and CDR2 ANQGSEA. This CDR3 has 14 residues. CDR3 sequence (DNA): TGCAGCGCCGGGGACAGGGCTAGTGGAAACACCATATATTTT. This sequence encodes CSAGDRASGNTIYF.

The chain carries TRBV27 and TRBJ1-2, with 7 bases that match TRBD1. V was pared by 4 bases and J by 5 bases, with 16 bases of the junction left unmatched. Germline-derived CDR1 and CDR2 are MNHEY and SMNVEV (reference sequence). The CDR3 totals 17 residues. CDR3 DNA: TGTGCCAGCAGTTCACTATCCCTCTCTGGACAGGTATATGGCTACACCTTC. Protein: CASSSLSLSGQVYGYTF.

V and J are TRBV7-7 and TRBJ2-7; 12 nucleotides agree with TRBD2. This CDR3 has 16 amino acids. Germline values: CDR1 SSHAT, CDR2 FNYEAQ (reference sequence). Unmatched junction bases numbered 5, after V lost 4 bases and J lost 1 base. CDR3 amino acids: CASSSSTSGSSYEQYV. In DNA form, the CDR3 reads TGTGCCAGCAGCTCTTCGACTAGCGGGAGTTCCTACGAGCAGTACGTC.

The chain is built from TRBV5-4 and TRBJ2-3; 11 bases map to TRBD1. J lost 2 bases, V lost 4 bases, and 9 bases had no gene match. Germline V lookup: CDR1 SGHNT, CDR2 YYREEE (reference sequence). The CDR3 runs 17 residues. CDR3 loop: CASSLARDRGITDTQYF. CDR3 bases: TGTGCCAGCAGCCTCGCCCGGGACAGGGGGATCACAGATACGCAGTATTTT.

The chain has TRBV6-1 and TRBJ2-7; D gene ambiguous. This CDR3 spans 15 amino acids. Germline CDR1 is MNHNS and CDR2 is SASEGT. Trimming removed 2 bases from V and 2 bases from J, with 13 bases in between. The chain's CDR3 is CASSESEGVPYEQYF. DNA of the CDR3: TGTGCCAGCAGTGAATCGGAAGGAGTCCCCTACGAGCAGTACTTC.